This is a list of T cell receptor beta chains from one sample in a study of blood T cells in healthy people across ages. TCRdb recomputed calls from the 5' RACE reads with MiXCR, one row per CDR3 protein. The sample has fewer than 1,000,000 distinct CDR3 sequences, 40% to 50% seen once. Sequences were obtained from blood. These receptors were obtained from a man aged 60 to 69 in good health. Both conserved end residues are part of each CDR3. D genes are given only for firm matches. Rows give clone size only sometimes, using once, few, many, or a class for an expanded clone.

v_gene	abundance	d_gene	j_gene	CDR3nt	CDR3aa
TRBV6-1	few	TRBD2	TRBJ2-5	TGTGCCAGCAGCAAACTAGCGGGGGGAACCTCCCAAGAGACCCAGTACTTC	CASSKLAGGTSQETQYF
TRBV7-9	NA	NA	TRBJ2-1	TGTGCCAGCAGCCGTCGGGATTCCTTTCTCCAGTTCTTC	CASSRRDSFLQFF
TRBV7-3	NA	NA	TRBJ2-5	TGTGCCAGCAGCGCCTCTTCGGGGGCTGTGGAGACCCAGTACTTC	CASSASSGAVETQYF
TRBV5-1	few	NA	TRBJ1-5	TGCGCCAGCAGCTTGGACGACAATCAGCCCCAGCATTTT	CASSLDDNQPQHF
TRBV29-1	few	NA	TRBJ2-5	TGCAGCGTTGTAACGCAGGGGAGGGAGACCCAGTACTTC	CSVVTQGRETQYF
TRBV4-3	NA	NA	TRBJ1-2	TGCGCCAGCAGCCCGCGGCAGGGGCAGGGCTACACCTTC	CASSPRQGQGYTF
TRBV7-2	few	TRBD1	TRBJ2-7	TGTGCCAGCAGCGTCGACAGGGTTCGCGAGCAGTACTTC	CASSVDRVREQYF
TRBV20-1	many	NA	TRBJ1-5	TGCAGTGCTAGAGTGGGTCCGGAGAGGGTTAGCAATCAGCCCCAGCATTTT	CSARVGPERVSNQPQHF
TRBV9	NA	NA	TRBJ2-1	TGTGCCAGCAGCTTAGGGGGCGGGACAAATGAGCAGTTCTTC	CASSLGGGTNEQFF
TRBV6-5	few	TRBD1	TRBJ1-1	TGTGCCAGCAGTTACGACGACAGGGGGTACACTGAAGCTTTCTTT	CASSYDDRGYTEAFF
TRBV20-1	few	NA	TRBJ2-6	TGCAGTGCTAGAGGCCCGTCCTCTGGGGCCAACGTCCTGACTTTC	CSARGPSSGANVLTF
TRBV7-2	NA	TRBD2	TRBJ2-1	TGTGCCAGCAGCCAAGGGGGACTAGCGGGGACCTACAATGAGCAGTTCTTC	CASSQGGLAGTYNEQFF
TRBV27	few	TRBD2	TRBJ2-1	TGTGCCAGCAGTCAGGGGACTAGCGGATCCTACAATGAGCAGTTCTTC	CASSQGTSGSYNEQFF
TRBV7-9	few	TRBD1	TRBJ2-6	TGTGCCAGCGACGCCGTCGGACAGGCCAGCTCTGGGGCCAACGTCCTGACTTTC	CASDAVGQASSGANVLTF
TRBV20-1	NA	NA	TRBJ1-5	TGCAGTGCTACACGAGCAGCCGATAGCAATCAGCCCCAGCATTTT	CSATRAADSNQPQHF
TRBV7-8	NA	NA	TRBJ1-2	TGTGCCAGCAGCTTCTACCGGGGTGCTAACTATGGCTACACCTTC	CASSFYRGANYGYTF
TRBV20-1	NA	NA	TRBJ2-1	TGCAGTGCTAGAGATTTCGCCGGGGGCTCGTCCTACAATGAGCAGTTCTTC	CSARDFAGGSSYNEQFF
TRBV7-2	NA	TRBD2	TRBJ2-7	TGTGCCAGCAGCTTACAAGCGGGGGGCCAAAACTACGAGCAGTACTTC	CASSLQAGGQNYEQYF
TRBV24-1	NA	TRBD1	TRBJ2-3	TGTGCCACCGGTCCGGGACAGGGGGCAGATACGCGGTATTTT	CATGPGQGADTRYF
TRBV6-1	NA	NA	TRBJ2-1	TGTGCCAGCAGTGAAGGCCAGGGTTGGACCAATGAGCAGTTCTTC	CASSEGQGWTNEQFF